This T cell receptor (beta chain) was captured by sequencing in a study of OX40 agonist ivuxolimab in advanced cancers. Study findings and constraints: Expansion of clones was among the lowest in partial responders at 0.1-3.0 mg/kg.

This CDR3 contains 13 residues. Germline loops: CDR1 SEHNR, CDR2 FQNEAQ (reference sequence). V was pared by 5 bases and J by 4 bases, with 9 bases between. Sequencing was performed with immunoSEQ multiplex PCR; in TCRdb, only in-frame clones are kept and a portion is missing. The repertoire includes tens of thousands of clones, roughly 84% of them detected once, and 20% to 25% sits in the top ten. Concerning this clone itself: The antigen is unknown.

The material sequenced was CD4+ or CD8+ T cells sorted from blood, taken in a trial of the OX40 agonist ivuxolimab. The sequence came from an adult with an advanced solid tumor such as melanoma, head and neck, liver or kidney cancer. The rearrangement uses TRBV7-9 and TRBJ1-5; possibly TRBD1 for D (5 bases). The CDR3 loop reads CASSPGGNQPQHF. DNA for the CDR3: TGTGCCAGCAGCCCTGGGGGGAATCAGCCCCAGCATTTT. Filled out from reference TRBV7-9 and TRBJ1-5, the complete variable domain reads DTGVSQNPRHKITKRGQNVTFRCDPISEHNRLYWYRQTLGQGPEFLTYFQNEAQLEKSRLLSDRFSAERPKGSFSTLEIQRTEQGDSAMYLCASSPGGNQPQHFGDGTRLSIL.